This record concerns one T cell receptor beta chain sequence. Clones were read by immunoSEQ multiplex PCR, and TCRdb kept only the in-frame ones, dropping some. The sample lists roughly 350,000 clones, roughly 90% occurring once. Residents of around 24 US areas, aged about 18 to 89 years, made up the participants. This entry is derived from a study of blood T cell repertoires in COVID-19. About the study: The cDNA or gDNA used as material had been derived from T cells, B-cell-depleted T cells, or PBMCs.

V was pared by 2 bases and J by 5 bases, with 13 bases between. Germline V gives CDR1 MNHEY, CDR2 SMNVEV (reference sequence). The CDR3 runs 15 residues. V and J are TRBV27 and TRBJ2-1; no definite D call. This receptor was taken from a woman aged 25 to 39 who had recovered from COVID-19. Sequenced material: PBMCs or T cells enriched from blood (not recorded which). This CDR3 reads CASSLMAELNNEQFF. As DNA, the CDR3 is TGTGCCAGCAGTTTAATGGCGGAATTAAACAATGAGCAGTTCTTC.